The 28 T cell receptor beta chains in this list originate from one sample, sequenced in a study of cytomegalovirus exposure and HLA in healthy donors. This table comes from immunoSEQ multiplex PCR, and its TCRdb copy is limited to in-frame clones, with some not included. This sample yields a few hundred thousand clones, of which 86% are seen a single time; roughly 0.8% belongs to the top ten. Sample: PBMCs. The receptors were gathered from a woman between 18 and 29 years old in good health and CMV-seronegative.

This clone has more than one count but fewer than ten. V is TRBV5-1 and J is TRBJ1-1; 8 positions agree with TRBD1. Germline loops: CDR1 SGHRS, CDR2 YFSETQ. This CDR3 is 15 amino acids long. V gave up 2 bases and J gave up 3 bases; unmatched junction bases: 6. In DNA form, the CDR3 reads TGCGCCAGCAGCTTTAATCAGGGGGCGGACACTGAAGCTTTCTTT. Residues: CASSFNQGADTEAFF. The variable domain in full, with the rest retrieved from reference TRBV5-1 and TRBJ1-1, is KAGVTQTPRYLIKTRGQQVTLSCSPISGHRSVSWYQQTPGQGLQFLFEYFSETQRNKGNFPGRFSGRQFSNSRSEMNVSTLELGDSALYLCASSFNQGADTEAFFGQGTRLTVV.

The V gene is TRBV4-3, the J gene TRBJ2-1, with unresolved D. The germline CDR1 and CDR2 sequences are LGHNA and YSLEER. Trimming removed 3 bases from V and 4 bases from J, with 7 bases in between. The CDR3 totals 13 residues. The CDR3 nucleotides read TGCGCCAGCAGCCACCCCCGTTACAATGAGCAGTTCTTC. Its protein is CASSHPRYNEQFF.

This clone is a singleton in its sample. The same CDR3 arises from other DNA sequences in this sample as well. The genes are TRBV4-1 and TRBJ2-7; 11 nucleotides match TRBD2. Germline trimming cut 4 bases from V and 1 base from J; bases unmatched to any gene: 3. This CDR3 comprises 15 residues. Germline CDR1 reads MGHRA; CDR2 reads YSYEKL. The CDR3 spells CASSPIAGGSYEQYF. CDR3 coding DNA: TGCGCCAGCAGCCCAATAGCGGGAGGGTCCTACGAGCAGTACTTC.

The V gene is TRBV28, the J gene TRBJ2-3; D not certain. The CDR3 runs 17 residues. Germline CDR1 MDHEN, CDR2 SYDVKM. Trimming removed 4 bases at V and 2 bases at J, with 19 bases between. CDR3 protein: CASSSSRLRGVTDTQYF. In DNA form, the CDR3 reads TGTGCCAGCAGTTCTTCCCGGCTTCGAGGAGTCACAGATACGCAGTATTTT.

The gene calls are TRBV9 and TRBJ1-1; 8 bases map to TRBD1. The germline V gene encodes CDR1 SGDLS and CDR2 YYNGEE. CDR3 length equals 14 residues. Trimming cost V 0 bases and J 5 bases; bases outside gene matches: 3. The CDR3: CASSVVDRGTEAFF. The DNA of the CDR3 is TGTGCCAGCAGCGTAGTAGACAGGGGAACTGAAGCTTTCTTT. Full variable domain (remainder filled in from reference TRBV9 and TRBJ1-1): DSGVTQTPKHLITATGQRVTLRCSPRSGDLSVYWYQQSLDQGLQFLIQYYNGEERAKGNILERFSAQQFPDLHSELNLSSLELGDSALYFCASSVVDRGTEAFFGQGTRLTVV.

The rearrangement links TRBV28 to TRBJ2-7; D unresolved. V gave up 7 bases and J gave up 0 bases, with 10 bases separating them. The germline CDR1 and CDR2 sequences are MDHEN and SYDVKM. The CDR3 spans 13 residues. In DNA form, the CDR3 reads TGTGCCAGCAAATCAGGTGTCTCCTACGAGCAGTACTTC. It codes for CASKSGVSYEQYF.

The chain uses TRBV18 and TRBJ2-5; D perhaps matches TRBD2 (6 bases). CDR3 length equals 15 residues. The germline V gene encodes CDR1 KGHSH and CDR2 LQKENI. With 5 bases removed from V and 5 bases from J, the gap between germline ends came to 18 bases. The CDR3 reads CASSSGSGAEETQYF. As DNA, the CDR3 is TGTGCCAGCTCATCCGGGAGTGGGGCGGAGGAGACCCAGTACTTC.

The chain has TRBV7-3 and TRBJ2-1; D is perhaps TRBD2 (6 bases). V dropped 1 base and J dropped 6 bases, with 10 bases sitting between them. CDR1 and CDR2 from the germline V gene are SGHTA and FQGTGA. The CDR3 is 14 residues long. In nucleotides, the CDR3 is TGTGCCAGCAGCTTAAACGGGGGATCCAATGAGCAGTTCTTC. As protein: CASSLNGGSNEQFF.

The chain carries TRBV29-1 and TRBJ2-1; 7 nucleotides line up with TRBD2. V was pared by 8 bases and J by 2 bases, with 21 bases of the junction left unmatched. Germline V lookup: CDR1 SQVTM, CDR2 ANQGSEA. The CDR3 has 18 amino acids. CDR3 protein: CSTRMKAGASFAYNEQFF. The CDR3 DNA reads as TGCAGCACCCGGATGAAGGCGGGAGCAAGCTTCGCCTACAATGAGCAGTTCTTC.

J is TRBJ2-7 and V is TRBV4-3; TRBD1 agrees at 9 bases. Germline V gene sequence: CDR1 LGHNA, CDR2 YSLEER. This CDR3 has 15 residues. V was clipped by 4 bases and J by 3 bases; unmatched bases: 7. CDR3 bases: TGCGCCAGCAGCCGTGACAGGGGGAAGTTCTACGAGCAGTACTTC. Protein sequence: CASSRDRGKFYEQYF.

CDR3 DNA: TGTGCCAGCAGTCAGTCTGGAAACACCATATATTTT. This translates into CASSQSGNTIYF. The J gene is TRBJ1-3, the V gene TRBV6-1, with unresolved D. The germline V and J ends were trimmed by 5 bases and 1 base, with 3 bases remaining between them. The CDR3 runs to 12 residues. The germline CDR1 and CDR2 sequences are MNHNS and SASEGT.

The chain uses TRBV7-2 and TRBJ2-7; maybe TRBD2 (5 bases). This CDR3 has 15 residues. Germline V gives CDR1 SGHTA, CDR2 FQGNSA. V lost 3 bases and J lost 6, with 18 bases in between. The CDR3 reads CASSFSLSGIGEQYF. The CDR3, as DNA: TGTGCCAGCAGCTTTAGTCTTTCCGGGATAGGCGAGCAGTACTTC.

This sequence joins TRBV28 and TRBJ1-4; D remains unclear. The CDR3 spans 12 residues. Germline V gene lookup returns CDR1 MDHEN and CDR2 SYDVKM. The ends were cut back, 10 bases at V and 5 bases at J, with 11 bases in the middle. The chain's CDR3 is CATGRVNEKLFF. DNA for the CDR3: TGTGCCACCGGGAGGGTGAATGAAAAACTGTTTTTT.

The V gene is TRBV4-3, the J gene TRBJ2-1; 7 positions agree with TRBD2. CDR1 and CDR2 (germline): LGHNA, YSLEER. This CDR3 region has 16 residues. Unmatched junction bases numbered 12, after V lost 4 bases and J lost 6 bases. In DNA, the CDR3 is TGCGCCAGCAGCCCTGTGGGGAGGGCCTTGGGCAATGAGCAGTTCTTC. The encoded protein is CASSPVGRALGNEQFF.

V gene TRBV9 combines with J gene TRBJ1-2; 7 positions match TRBD1. The germline V gene has CDR1 SGDLS and CDR2 YYNGEE. Germline trimming cut 2 bases from V and 1 base from J; bases unmatched to any gene: 5. CDR3 length equals 15 residues. CDR3 loop: CASSVSGQLNYGYTF. The CDR3, as DNA: TGTGCCAGCAGCGTTTCGGGACAGCTTAACTATGGCTACACCTTC. Variable domain in full (rest from reference TRBV9 and TRBJ1-2): DSGVTQTPKHLITATGQRVTLRCSPRSGDLSVYWYQQSLDQGLQFLIQYYNGEERAKGNILERFSAQQFPDLHSELNLSSLELGDSALYFCASSVSGQLNYGYTFGSGTRLTVV.

As for this clone: Other DNA sequences in this sample translate to the same CDR3. This chain uses TRBV28 with TRBJ2-7; 9 nucleotides match TRBD1. The CDR3 is 14 residues long. Germline V gene sequence: CDR1 MDHEN, CDR2 SYDVKM. The V segment lost 5 bases and the J segment 3 bases; nucleotides outside the gene matches: 5. The CDR3 region has the DNA TGTGCCAGCAGTCTAGGGACAGGGCTCTACGAGCAGTACTTC. Translation: CASSLGTGLYEQYF.

This chain connects TRBV28 to TRBJ2-6; 8 nucleotides line up with TRBD1. CDR3 length: 16 amino acids. V gave up 6 bases and J gave up 3 bases; unmatched junction bases: 7. Germline CDR1 reads MDHEN; CDR2 reads SYDVKM. The CDR3 protein is CASSPTGGGGANVLTF. The DNA for the CDR3 is TGTGCCAGCAGCCCTACAGGGGGTGGTGGGGCCAACGTCCTGACTTTC.

V is TRBV15 and J is TRBJ2-7; D call uncertain. Trimming took 1 base from V and 0 from J, leaving 7 bases between them. Germline lookup yields CDR1 LNHNV and CDR2 YYDKDF (reference sequence). This CDR3 is 14 amino acids long. In DNA form, the CDR3 reads TGTGCCACCAGCAGAGGTCCCAGCTCCTACGAGCAGTACTTC. Its translation is CATSRGPSSYEQYF.

This chain joins TRBV2 and TRBJ1-2; no firm D call. Per the germline V gene, CDR1 is SNHLY and CDR2 is FYNNEI. V lost 8 bases and J lost 5, with 12 bases in between. The CDR3 contains 12 residues. This CDR3 is CASGQTPYGYTF. CDR3 nucleotides: TGTGCCAGCGGGCAGACACCTTATGGCTACACCTTC.

A few counts support this clone. This sequence joins TRBV4-2 and TRBJ1-1; the D is unclear. The CDR3 is 16 residues long. V was trimmed by 0 bases and J by 4 bases, leaving 15 bases between them. Germline CDR1 LGHNA, CDR2 YNFKEQ. The CDR3: CASSQDLIGVGTEAFF. CDR3 nucleotides: TGTGCCAGCAGCCAAGATCTGATCGGGGTGGGCACTGAAGCTTTCTTT.

The chain carries TRBV29-1 and TRBJ2-7; the match to TRBD1 covers 12 bases. The V and J ends lost 5 bases and 4 bases, in that order; junction bases with no gene match: 3. CDR1 and CDR2 from the germline V gene are SQVTM and ANQGSEA. The CDR3 is 13 amino acids. The CDR3 DNA reads as TGCAGCGTTCGGGACAGGGGGCCTTACGAGCAGTACTTC. Translation gives CSVRDRGPYEQYF.

J is TRBJ2-5 and V is TRBV6-5; TRBD2 might be the D (6 bases). The CDR3 contains 14 residues. Germline V CDR1 and CDR2: MNHEY, SVGAGI. Trimming pared 2 bases from V and 5 bases from J, leaving 12 bases between. The CDR3 DNA follows: TGTGCCAGCAGTTACGGGACGGAGGGGGAGACCCAGTACTTC. Translation gives CASSYGTEGETQYF.

This chain connects TRBV19 to TRBJ2-2; 9 bases line up with TRBD1. Germline V gene lookup returns CDR1 LNHDA and CDR2 SQIVND (reference sequence). CDR3 length: 16 amino acids. Trimming took 6 bases from V and 1 from J; bases not matched to a gene: 6. DNA for the CDR3: TGTGCCAGTAGCGAAGCGGGACAGGGGAACACCGGGGAGCTGTTTTTT. It is translated as CASSEAGQGNTGELFF.

This clone was counted only a few times. The chain uses TRBV4-2 and TRBJ2-7; TRBD1 matches 8 bases. With V trimmed by 3 bases and J by 6 bases, 7 bases remained unmatched. The CDR3 runs to 14 residues. The germline gives CDR1 LGHNA, CDR2 YNFKEQ. The CDR3 nucleotides read TGTGCCAGCAGCCACAATTTACAGGGGGGCGAGCAGTACTTC. Translating gives CASSHNLQGGEQYF.

V and J are TRBV9 and TRBJ1-2; TRBD1 might be the D (5 bases). Germline loops: CDR1 SGDLS, CDR2 YYNGEE. The germline V and J ends were trimmed by 0 bases and 2 bases, with 17 bases remaining between them. This CDR3 spans 17 amino acids. Here the CDR3 DNA reads TGTGCCAGCAGCGTAGGTGCGGGCGGGACTGAGAACTATGGCTACACCTTC. Residues: CASSVGAGGTENYGYTF.

The rearrangement uses TRBV5-1 and TRBJ1-4; D possibly corresponds to TRBD1 (5 bases). Trimming removed 3 bases from V and 5 bases from J, with 17 bases in between. The germline gives CDR1 SGHRS, CDR2 YFSETQ. CDR3 length: 16 residues. The CDR3 loop reads CASSSGSTDWNEKLFF. The DNA of the CDR3 is TGCGCCAGCAGCTCTGGGTCGACAGACTGGAATGAAAAACTGTTTTTT.

This clone was seen only once. The rearrangement uses TRBV19 and TRBJ2-3, with TRBD2 as a possible D gene (5 bases). The germline gives CDR1 LNHDA, CDR2 SQIVND (reference sequence). CDR3 length: 18 residues. V lost 3 bases, J lost 0 bases, and 19 bases lay in between. The CDR3 loop is CASSMLSWERQSTDTQYF. The CDR3 DNA sequence: TGTGCCAGTAGTATGCTGTCTTGGGAGCGACAAAGCACAGATACGCAGTATTTT. Together with reference TRBV19 and TRBJ2-3, the CDR3 gives the full variable domain: DGGITQSPKYLFRKEGQNVTLSCEQNLNHDAMYWYRQDPGQGLRLIYYSQIVNDFQKGDIAEGYSVSREKKESFPLTVTSAQKNPTAFYLCASSMLSWERQSTDTQYFGPGTRLTVL.

V usage is TRBV4-3 and J usage is TRBJ2-3; D may be TRBD1 (6 bases). This CDR3 contains 16 residues. Trimming left V 2 bases short and J 2 bases short, with 14 bases between. Germline V gives CDR1 LGHNA, CDR2 YSLEER. The chain's CDR3 is CASSQHLQGITDTQYF. As DNA, the CDR3 is TGCGCCAGCAGCCAACATCTCCAGGGGATCACAGATACGCAGTATTTT.